This T cell receptor beta chain came from a study of cytomegalovirus exposure and HLA in healthy donors (dated by TCRdb to about 2017). Notes on the research overall: According to an earlier analysis of several hundred of the donors, about 190 million T cells yielded 90 million to 140 million unique TCR beta sequences and 276 Gb of sequence data. An early release covering roughly 600 HLA-typed donors comprised about 310 gigabases of sequencing data and roughly 85 million unique TCR sequences. The genetic ancestry cluster associated with self-reported Caucasian donors included 81% of the 398 genotyped donors. The study aimed to test whether cataloging public T cell receptors could reveal signatures of past pathogen exposure. The T cell repertoires of 670 or so subjects were profiled by immunosequencing and related to cytomegalovirus serostatus. In addition to the first cohort of approximately 670 subjects, a separate validation cohort of 130 or so different subjects was used. To predict cytomegalovirus infection status, the study combined high-throughput TCR immunosequencing, statistical association of individual TCRs with disease status, and machine learning. In a later analysis, previously published TCR beta repertoires from 600 to 850 donors were re-analyzed and high-resolution HLA genotyping was added so that TCR occurrence patterns could be studied. Rather than drawing on any new phenotypic data, the later analysis identified candidate immune exposures from TCR beta sequences and the way those sequences occurred across donors. An earlier analysis of 587 of the donors applied high-throughput TCR beta sequencing to assess whether each TCR beta V gene segment acted as functional or pseudogenic. Donor age, sex, ethnicity and CMV serostatus were collected together with the repertoire data. Genome-wide SNP genotypes for about 65% of the roughly 670 donors were used in a later genetic analysis, which treated that subset as a discovery cohort. All discovery cohort repertoires had been generated on a single sequencing platform. HLA typing covered class I and class II loci at four-digit resolution. Typing coverage differed by locus: A, B, C, DRB1 and DQB1 were typed in about 620-640 donors, DQA1 in 522, DPA1 in 600 to 610, and DPB1 in approximately 450. A handful of DR-DQ haplotypes were handled as single units for association and clustering because linkage in the cohort was strong. On average, roughly 200,000 unique TCR beta nucleotide sequences were sequenced per donor among fewer than 500 genotyped donors of the cohort, with roughly 19% of those sequences being non-productive.

The cohort consisted of hundreds of healthy bone marrow donors. Cohort members were all nominally healthy when sampled, although unrecorded immune exposures were likely present. The donor tested CMV seropositive, placing the donor among the 250 to 350 seropositive members of the cohort. A peripheral blood sample was collected from each donor, and TCR beta sequencing was performed on peripheral blood mononuclear cells. Genomic DNA extraction from the blood cell samples was performed with the Qiagen DNeasy Blood Extraction Kit. The investigation overall reported the following: According to the authors, the approach could potentially be generalized to other disease states and immunological phenotypes. An association between a missense DCLRE1C variant and V-gene and J-gene trimming of TCR beta chains was found in a later genetic analysis and replicated in an independent cohort. In an earlier analysis of 500 to 650 of the donors, most TCR beta V segments appeared in productive rearrangements about 87% or about 30% of the time, broadly matching IMGT annotations. When HLA alleles, especially DR and DQ, strongly co-occurred, TCR associations were difficult to assign to individual alleles. In vitro tests confirmed that three of the cytomegalovirus-associated TCR beta chains recognize cytomegalovirus antigens. Because the 87-base-pair reads could not distinguish some IMGT-functional V segments, including TRBV6-2 and TRBV6-3, those segments were excluded. Linkage disequilibrium might explain the correlated functional status among segregating V segments, but an unknown experimental factor could not be ruled out. In a later analysis, TCR association rates were found to vary across HLA loci, with the most associated TCRs seen for DRB1 alleles and the fewest for HLA-C alleles. Most TCR sequences were observed very rarely across donors, whereas some public TCRs were present in many individuals. The cohort was sequenced for TCR beta chains only, and without alpha or paired-chain data the features that could be detected were limited. Most CMV-associated TCR beta chains appeared to be HLA-restricted in a later analysis, and the HLA associations seemed to be driven largely by CMV exposure. In a later analysis, around 15,000 TCR beta sequences were associated with specific HLA alleles at a false discovery rate of 0.05. Cytomegalovirus status was reported to be diagnosed by the classifier with high specificity and sensitivity in both the original and validation cohorts. Because HLA typing was missing for some donors at each locus, association tests included only the typed subset. According to a later analysis, parvovirus B19, influenza, CMV and Epstein-Barr virus appeared linked to several top co-occurrence clusters. Immune exposure information for the cohort was limited to CMV serostatus. The study listed over 150 TCR beta chains as associated with cytomegalovirus. The presence/absence analyses assumed that sequencing depth was roughly uniform across donors, and that assumption may not be true. Compared with the roughly 670-donor mean, donors in an Asian-associated ancestry cluster had fewer N-insertions in productive TCRs, according to a later genetic analysis. A cluster of highly shared sequence variants was judged likely to represent a technical artifact of the sequencing pipeline. A later analysis found that HLA-associated TCR beta chains were more clonally expanded and had lower generation probabilities than equally common non-associated chains. About 17 rarely observed V segments, including chromosome 9 orphons, were excluded from the earlier analysis of approximately 500 of the donors because counts were too low. A further reported finding was that TCR beta sequences accurately predicted the HLA-A and HLA-B alleles for most subjects in the first cohort.

To prepare the library, the immunoSEQ multiplex PCR assay was applied. A mixture of 60 forward primers for TCR Vbeta segments and 13 reverse primers for TCR Jbeta segments was used in the multiplex PCR. The CDR3 region of rearranged TCR beta genes was amplified from genomic DNA by a multiplex PCR assay. The Illumina HiSeq System was used to sequence the amplified TCR beta libraries as 87-base-pair reads. In the source study's methods: Across the 670 or so repertoires, a later analysis counted roughly 84 million unique TCR beta chains, some 11 million of which were shared by at least two donors. To remove PCR and sequencing errors, raw reads were error-corrected and collapsed into unique sequences using a nearest-neighbor algorithm that merged closely related sequences. V, D and J gene segments were assigned by aligning CDR3 sequences to IMGT reference sequences. For a sequence to be retained, a match of at least six nucleotides to both a V gene segment and a J gene segment was required. A rearrangement was called productive if the CDR3 had no stop codons and remained in frame with V and J, and every other rearrangement was called non-productive. CDR3 was defined by IMGT convention, running from the second conserved V-encoded cysteine to the conserved J-encoded phenylalanine. The earlier analysis of about 590 of the donors excluded sequences that lacked an unambiguous match to a single V gene segment. In an earlier analysis of some 590 of the donors, a V segment was called functional when productive rearrangements were above 56.7%, and segregating when the standard deviation between donors exceeded 5%. A statistical classification framework was built to diagnose cytomegalovirus status from the catalog of TCR beta chain sequences. In a later analysis, V and J genes were assigned by comparing TCR nucleotide sequences against IMGT/GENE-DB human TR gene sequences. The TCRdist pipeline was used in a later analysis to assign CDR3 sequences and most-parsimonious VDJ recombination scenarios. A later analysis defined each TCR beta chain by its CDR3 amino acid sequence plus V-gene family, and excluded reads lacking a unique V-gene family. As a way to deal with suspected cross-contamination and a sequencing artifact, a later analysis dropped approximately 590 nucleotide sequences that were highly shared and had low generation probability. In a later analysis, a clonal expansion index for each public chain was calculated from normalized within-repertoire ranks of inferred template counts. A later analysis computed generation probabilities with a VDJ recombination model fitted to out-of-frame rearrangements, and checked the results against IGoR. Hypergeometric tests were used in a later analysis to score TCR-TCR, TCR-HLA and TCR-CMV co-occurrence, with a repertoire-size bias correction applied to the TCR pairs. A later analysis estimated false discovery rates by permuting HLA or CMV assignments 20 times. A later analysis grouped co-occurring TCRs with DBSCAN, adding TCRdist sequence similarity when clustering within HLA-allele-positive subsets. For co-occurrence clustering, repertoires with fewer than 30,000 or more than 120,000 public chains were excluded, along with five repertoires with anomalous nucleotide sharing. What TCRdb holds here is the immuneACCESS table cut down to in-frame rearrangements. Part of the clones is not present; checked against another copy, under half of the missing clones reflect an unresolved V gene, and the others are unexplained. The D gene and trimming were derived from the DNA, and the V and J assignments and clone size from that table. The sample data list tens of thousands of clones, and approximately 75% of these were observed just once. The ten largest clones capture about 23% of the sample.

The V and J ends are trimmed by 1 base and 3 bases, leaving 12 bases between them. The CDR1 and CDR2 encoded by the germline V gene (reference sequence) are MNHEY and SMNVEV. The CDR3 covers 15 residues, taking in both the cysteine and the phenylalanine. Just CDR3 DNA is preserved here, 45 bases in frame from base 1. This clone was picked up a small number of times. This clone's antigen is unknown. Base qualities are not provided; no much larger clone lies one nucleotide away. This receptor was taken from a middle-aged man in good health and CMV-seropositive. The chain is assembled from TRBV27 and TRBJ1-2; TRBD1 is possibly the D segment (5 matching bases). Sequencing used PBMCs. CDR3 reads: CASSLYPARDYGYTF. The sequence in DNA is TGTGCCAGCAGTTTATACCCCGCCAGGGACTATGGCTACACCTTC.